This TCR beta chain was obtained from a study of read filtering for tumor transcriptome and immune sequencing. This clonotype was counted between two and nine times. The library was built from about 370 ng RNA with molecular barcoded adaptors for alpha/delta and beta/gamma chains. TCRdb reanalysed the reads using MiXCR and keeps one entry per CDR3 protein. The data contain more than 70,000 distinct CDR3 sequences, 20% to 25% of them singletons. Per germline, CDR1 SGHTA and CDR2 FQGTGA. The trim removed 5 bases at V and 3 bases at J, leaving 8 bases unmatched. This CDR3 is 15 amino acids long. This chain links TRBV7-3 with TRBJ2-5; 8 bases are a match to TRBD2. Material for sequencing was a population of CD138-negative cells sorted from bone marrow. The receptor's source is a donor at least 40 years old with multiple myeloma. Here the CDR3 DNA reads TGTGCCAGCAGCCCACCGGGGCGGGGGGAAGAGACCCAGTACTTC. Protein product: CASSPPGRGEETQYF.